Below, 21 T cell receptor beta chains from the same sample are listed, as sequenced in a study of T cells in Graves' hyperthyroidism and ophthalmopathy. RNA transcripts were the template for amplifying TCR beta CDR3 regions. With the HTBI primer set, the TCR CDR3 went through a first round of RT-PCR. TCRdb used MiXCR to reprocess the multiplex PCR reads, holding one entry per CDR3 protein. The sample consists of 700,000 or so distinct CDR3 sequences, roughly 17% of them appearing once. Sequences were obtained from blood. Receptors were obtained from a young man with Graves' hyperthyroidism.

This clonotype was observed at least ten times. The chain uses TRBV11-2 and TRBJ2-7, with TRBD1 as a possible D gene (6 bases). Germline CDR1 and CDR2: SGHAT and FQNNGV. With 5 bases removed from V and 3 bases from J, the gap between germline ends came to 11 bases. The CDR3 consists of 13 residues. The DNA for the CDR3 is TGTGCCAGCAGCCCAGGGACATACTACGAGCAGTACTTC. Protein sequence: CASSPGTYYEQYF.

The chain has TRBV3-1 and TRBJ2-1; D remains ambiguous. V lost 4 bases and J 3 bases, leaving 10 bases between the germline ends. CDR3 length equals 14 residues. The germline V gene has CDR1 LGHDT and CDR2 YNNKEL (reference sequence). In DNA, the CDR3 is TGTGCCAGCAGCCCCGGTTTTTACTACAATGAGCAGTTCTTC. Amino acids: CASSPGFYYNEQFF.

The V call is TRBV6-9, the J call TRBJ2-1, with 7 bases lining up with TRBD2. CDR1 is MNHGY and CDR2 is SVAAGI in the germline V gene. The CDR3 is 16 amino acids. The ends lost 3 bases at V and 4 bases at J; junction bases unmatched: 9. The CDR3 reads CASSYASQREYNEQFF. CDR3 coding DNA: TGTGCCAGCAGTTACGCCTCCCAGCGGGAATACAATGAGCAGTTCTTC.

This clonotype has just a few counts. One end of the junction fails to match germline, which may point to a read error. V usage is TRBV20-1 and J usage is TRBJ1-1; TRBD1 matches 8 bases. CDR1 is DFQATT, CDR2 SNEGSKA, per germline (reference sequence). There are 14 residues in the CDR3. CDR3 bases: TGCAGTGTTAGAACCGGGACAGGTTCAATAGTGGCTTTCTTT. It is translated as CSVRTGTGSIVAFF.

This clonotype was seen a handful of times. The rearrangement joins TRBV6-1 to TRBJ1-1, with TRBD1 matching 11 bases. CDR1 and CDR2 from the germline V gene are MNHNS and SASEGT. V lost 6 bases and J lost 1; bases outside the gene matches: 1. The length of the CDR3 is 14 residues. The DNA of the CDR3 is TGTGCCAGCAGGGACAGGGGGCGGAACACTGAAGCTTTCTTT. This gives the protein CASRDRGRNTEAFF.

This chain connects TRBV28 to TRBJ1-5; D not resolved. Germline V lookup: CDR1 MDHEN, CDR2 SYDVKM. This CDR3 comprises 16 residues. V lost 3 bases and J 6 bases, leaving 18 bases between the germline ends. The CDR3 region is CASSFSGKATTQPQHF. The CDR3 DNA sequence: TGTGCCAGCAGTTTCTCCGGCAAGGCCACCACTCAGCCCCAGCATTTT.

V and J are TRBV19 and TRBJ2-4; 8 nucleotides match TRBD1. The CDR3 is 13 amino acids. Germline V gene lookup returns CDR1 LNHDA and CDR2 SQIVND (reference sequence). Germline trimming cut 4 bases from V and 7 bases from J; bases unmatched to any gene: 3. CDR3 DNA sequence: TGTGCCAGTAGTAGACAGGGGAGGAACATTCAGTACTTC. Translating gives CASSRQGRNIQYF. The full variable domain, completed using reference TRBV19 and TRBJ2-4, is DGGITQSPKYLFRKEGQNVTLSCEQNLNHDAMYWYRQDPGQGLRLIYYSQIVNDFQKGDIAEGYSVSREKKESFPLTVTSAQKNPTAFYLCASSRQGRNIQYFGAGTRLSVL.

Comments on this clonotype: One end of the junction fails to match germline, which may point to a read error. The chain recombines TRBV12-5 with TRBJ2-1, with TRBD2 matching over 9 bases. The CDR3 has 20 residues. Germline V gene sequence: CDR1 LGHNT, CDR2 FRNRAP. In DNA form, the CDR3 reads TGTGCTAGTGGTTTGGTACGGGAAGCGGGAGGCCTTGGTGGGCACAATGAGCAGCTCTTC. Its translation is CASGLVREAGGLGGHNEQLF.

This clonotype was observed many times. The CDR3 region has the DNA TGTGCCAGCGGAGGAGGGACTGAAGCTTTCTTT. Encoded protein: CASGGGTEAFF. The rearrangement joins TRBV12-3 or TRBV12-4 to TRBJ1-1, with unresolved D. The CDR3 spans 11 residues. V was pared by 8 bases and J by 5 bases, with 9 bases between.

This clonotype has more than one count but fewer than ten. V is TRBV18 and J is TRBJ2-3; D gene unclear. This CDR3 comprises 13 residues. Trimming removed 1 base from V and 8 bases from J, with 10 bases in between. Germline CDR1 and CDR2: KGHSH and LQKENI. Here the CDR3 DNA reads TGTGCCAGCTCACCACTGGAGCAAGTTACGCAGTATTTT. Protein sequence: CASSPLEQVTQYF.

This clonotype showed up many times. The chain carries TRBV28 and TRBJ1-1; D not resolved. The CDR3 is made up of 14 amino acids. The V end lost 4 bases, the J end lost 6 bases, and 15 bases lay between the germline ends. Germline-derived CDR1 and CDR2 are MDHEN and SYDVKM. Here the CDR3 reads CASSSDPAGSEAFF. The CDR3 bases are TGTGCCAGCAGTTCGGACCCAGCGGGGTCTGAAGCTTTCTTT. The entire variable domain, with the rest obtained from reference TRBV28 and TRBJ1-1, is as follows: DVKVTQSSRYLVKRTGEKVFLECVQDMDHENMFWYRQDPGLGLRLIYFSYDVKMKEKGDIPEGYSVSREKKERFSLILESASTNQTSMYLCASSSDPAGSEAFFGQGTRLTVV.

This clonotype has ten or more counts. The V and J genes are TRBV6-1 and TRBJ2-7; D is ambiguous. V lost 5 bases and J lost 2, with 13 bases in between. The CDR3 consists of 14 residues. Germline loops: CDR1 MNHNS, CDR2 SASEGT. Here the CDR3 reads CASSPSDRTYEQYF. The DNA of the CDR3 is TGTGCCAGCAGTCCGTCGGACCGGACCTACGAGCAGTACTTC.

The chain joins TRBV20-1 to TRBJ2-6; D call uncertain. V was trimmed by 4 bases and J by 1 base, leaving 5 bases between them. From germline, CDR1 is DFQATT and CDR2 SNEGSKA (reference sequence). The CDR3 length is 13 residues. CDR3 in amino acids: CSAKQSGANVLTF. The CDR3 bases are TGCAGTGCTAAGCAGTCTGGGGCCAACGTCCTGACTTTC.

Only a few counts were recorded for this clonotype. This rearrangement joins TRBV5-1 to TRBJ2-3; 8 nucleotides line up with TRBD2. The CDR3 extends over 16 amino acids. V was clipped by 1 base and J by 7 bases; unmatched bases: 11. Looked up from germline, CDR1 is SGHRS and CDR2 is YFSETQ. CDR3 region: CASSLSKSGSNYTQYF. DNA of the CDR3: TGCGCCAGCAGCTTGTCCAAAAGCGGGAGTAACTATACGCAGTATTTT.

The chain joins TRBV10-3 to TRBJ2-4; D gene ambiguous. The CDR3 length is 16 residues. The V and J ends lost 3 bases and 0 bases respectively, with 12 bases between them. Germline CDR1 reads ENHRY; CDR2 reads SYGVKD. The CDR3 loop is CAISEVGELAKNIQYF. The CDR3 DNA reads TGTGCCATCAGTGAAGTCGGAGAATTAGCCAAAAACATTCAGTACTTC.

Only a few counts were recorded for this clonotype. The rearrangement joins TRBV19 to TRBJ1-2; no firm D call. V lost 9 bases and J 6 bases, leaving 20 bases between the germline ends. Germline V gene sequence: CDR1 LNHDA, CDR2 SQIVND (reference sequence). The CDR3 covers 14 residues. The CDR3 loop reads CASGEGPSFDGYTF. DNA of the CDR3: TGTGCCAGCGGGGAAGGCCCCAGCTTTGATGGCTACACCTTC.

This chain connects TRBV6-1 to TRBJ2-2; 10 bases line up with TRBD1. V gave up 5 bases and J gave up 5 bases; unmatched junction bases: 11. This CDR3 is built from 17 residues. Germline CDR1 is MNHNS and CDR2 is SASEGT. This CDR3 is CASSFLQPGQGTGELFF. The CDR3 coding sequence is TGTGCCAGCAGTTTCCTTCAACCGGGACAGGGGACCGGGGAGCTGTTTTTT.

This clonotype was seen a handful of times. The chain is built from TRBV7-9 and TRBJ2-5; D unresolved. The CDR3 sequence is 14 residues long. The V gene lost 5 bases and the J gene lost 0 bases, with 10 bases spanning the gap. Germline V gene sequence: CDR1 SEHNR, CDR2 FQNEAQ (reference sequence). CDR3 protein: CASSRSLYQETQYF. As DNA, the CDR3 is TGTGCCAGCAGCCGAAGCCTGTACCAAGAGACCCAGTACTTC. The variable domain in full, with the rest retrieved from reference TRBV7-9 and TRBJ2-5, is DTGVSQNPRHKITKRGQNVTFRCDPISEHNRLYWYRQTLGQGPEFLTYFQNEAQLEKSRLLSDRFSAERPKGSFSTLEIQRTEQGDSAMYLCASSRSLYQETQYFGPGTRLLVL.

This clonotype was counted at least ten times. This chain links TRBV5-1 with TRBJ2-7, with TRBD1 identical over 9 bases. Germline CDR1 SGHRS, CDR2 YFSETQ. This CDR3 has 15 residues. J lost 2 bases, V lost 4 bases, and 7 bases had no gene match. CDR3 coding DNA: TGCGCCAGCAGCCGGACAGGGGCCGAGACCTACGAGCAGTACTTC. Translated: CASSRTGAETYEQYF.

This clonotype was seen at least ten times. The chain uses TRBV2 and TRBJ1-5, with D unresolved. Germline V CDR1 and CDR2: SNHLY, FYNNEI. This CDR3 region has 14 residues. V lost 7 bases, J lost 2 bases, and 12 bases lay in between. CDR3 DNA: TGTGCCAGCACCCCGACTGGAGGCAATCAGCCCCAGCATTTT. Amino acids: CASTPTGGNQPQHF.

In its sample, this clonotype was seen many times. The chain links TRBV6-1 to TRBJ1-1; TRBD1 aligns across 7 bases. The V gene end was trimmed by 6 bases and the J gene end by 4 bases; junction bases not matched to a gene: 8. Germline loops: CDR1 MNHNS, CDR2 SASEGT. The CDR3 is 14 residues long. The CDR3 bases are TGTGCCAGCAGCCTAAGAGGGGGCGTCACTGAAGCTTTCTTT. Protein: CASSLRGGVTEAFF.